The rows below give T cell receptor beta chains drawn from one sample of a study of blood T cell repertoires in COVID-19. Clones were sequenced by immunoSEQ multiplex PCR, and TCRdb holds only the in-frame ones, with some missing. Here the sample spans 200,000 to 300,000 clones, less than 90% being singletons. Sequenced sample: peripheral blood. These receptors all come from a man aged 25-45 years with active or convalescent COVID-19. CDR3s include the opening cysteine and the closing phenylalanine or tryptophan. Each record gives: D gene, clone size, V gene, J gene, CDR3 DNA, CDR3 protein. D genes are given only for firm matches. A clone size is listed for some rows: how often the clone was seen (once, few, many), or a class if it is expanded.

>NA|NA|TRBV27|TRBJ2-7
TGTGCCAGCAGTCCAGGGACATACTACGAGCAGTACTTC
CASSPGTYYEQYF
>NA|NA|TRBV21-1|TRBJ1-4
TGTGCCAGCAGCAGGGGGGGGCTTACTAATGAAAAACTGTTTTTT
CASSRGGLTNEKLFF
>NA|NA|TRBV19|TRBJ1-5
TGTGCCAGTAGTATCTGGACAGAAAGCAATCAGCCCCAGCATTTT
CASSIWTESNQPQHF
>TRBD2|few|TRBV19|TRBJ2-1
TGTGCCAGTAGTATCGGCCTAGCGGGGACCTACAATGAGCAGTTCTTC
CASSIGLAGTYNEQFF
>TRBD1|NA|TRBV4-1|TRBJ2-5
TGCGCCAGCAGCCAAGAAAAGGGACAGGCCATTCAAGAGACCCAGTACTTC
CASSQEKGQAIQETQYF
>NA|NA|TRBV19|TRBJ1-5
TGTGCCAGTAGTATAGATCTTCGGGAAAATCAGCCCCAGCATTTT
CASSIDLRENQPQHF
>TRBD1|NA|TRBV5-4|TRBJ1-1
TGTGCCAGCAGTGGGTCGGGACAGGGACAATTAGATTTCTTT
CASSGSGQGQLDFF
>NA|once|TRBV12-3/TRBV12-4|TRBJ2-1
TGTGCCAGCAGTTTTTTTGGCCGCAATGAGCAGTTCTTC
CASSFFGRNEQFF
>NA|NA|TRBV4-2|TRBJ1-2
TGTGCCAGCAGCCATTCGGTCGGTGGCTACACCTTC
CASSHSVGGYTF
>TRBD1|NA|TRBV9|TRBJ2-5
TGTGCCAGCAGCTACCGTACAGGGGAACAGACCCAGTACTTC
CASSYRTGEQTQYF
>TRBD2|once|TRBV6-5|TRBJ2-7
TGTGCCAGCAGACCCGGGACTAGGGGGGGGGAGCAGTACTTC
CASRPGTRGGEQYF
>TRBD1|few|TRBV29-1|TRBJ1-2
TGCAGCGTTGGGGGGACAGGCCCCCTTTCAGCTAACTATGGCTACACCTTC
CSVGGTGPLSANYGYTF
>NA|NA|TRBV7-8|TRBJ2-3
TGTGCCAGCAGCTTATTTGGTGCGGGCACAGATACGCAGTATTTT
CASSLFGAGTDTQYF
>NA|NA|TRBV30|TRBJ1-1
TGTGCCTGGAGTCCATCACAGGGCGAAGCTTTCTTT
CAWSPSQGEAFF
>TRBD1|NA|TRBV15|TRBJ2-3
TGTGCCACCAGCAGACTCACATTCGACAGGGGGCCACGGGAAAGGGCAGATACGCAGTATTTT
CATSRLTFDRGPRERADTQYF
>NA|NA|TRBV27|TRBJ1-2
TGTGCCAGCAGTTTAGCGGAGAACTATGGCTACACCTTC
CASSLAENYGYTF
>NA|NA|TRBV5-5|TRBJ1-1
TGTGCCAGCAGCTTGGAGGTTAGCCGGTACACTGAAGCTTTCTTT
CASSLEVSRYTEAFF
>TRBD1|NA|TRBV23-1|TRBJ2-7
TGCGCCAGCAGGACGCAGGGGGCGAGATACGAGCAGTACTTC
CASRTQGARYEQYF
>NA|NA|TRBV5-6|TRBJ2-3
TGTGCCAGCAGCTTGATGGCGGGGCCCAACACAGATACGCAGTATTTT
CASSLMAGPNTDTQYF
>TRBD1|NA|TRBV7-9|TRBJ2-1
TGTGCCAGCAGCTCGATCGGACAGGGGGTCTACAATGAGCAGTTCTTC
CASSSIGQGVYNEQFF
>TRBD1|NA|TRBV5-1|TRBJ1-6
TGCGCCAGCAGCCCGGGGGACAGCTCCTATAATTCACCCCTCCACTTT
CASSPGDSSYNSPLHF
>TRBD1|NA|TRBV6-6|TRBJ1-4
TGTGCCAGCACTAACGGACAGGGGCATGAAAAACTGTTTTTT
CASTNGQGHEKLFF
>TRBD1|once|TRBV4-3|TRBJ1-2
TGCGCCAGCAGCCAAGATTTAGGACAGGGGTCCGGCTACACCTTC
CASSQDLGQGSGYTF
>TRBD1|NA|TRBV5-4|TRBJ1-2
TGTGCCAGCAGCCCGGACAGGGTTGATGTCCCGCAGGGCTACACCTTC
CASSPDRVDVPQGYTF
>TRBD2|NA|TRBV9|TRBJ2-1
TGTGCCAGCAGCGTAGACGACGGGGGGACCTACAATGAGCAGTTCTTC
CASSVDDGGTYNEQFF
>NA|few|TRBV7-2|TRBJ2-3
TGTGCCAGCAGCTTAGACCGGCGGAGCACAGATACGCAGTATTTT
CASSLDRRSTDTQYF
>NA|NA|TRBV15|TRBJ2-7
TGTGCCACCAGCAGAGATGCCCAGTCTTCCTACGAGCAGTACTTC
CATSRDAQSSYEQYF
>TRBD1|NA|TRBV30|TRBJ1-5
TGTGCCTGGAGCATTTCAGGGGGCGGCCAGCCCCAGCATTTT
CAWSISGGGQPQHF
>NA|NA|TRBV2|TRBJ2-7
TGTGCCAGCAGTGAACTTTCAGGCTTTTCGGGAGAGCAGTACTTC
CASSELSGFSGEQYF
>TRBD2|NA|TRBV6-5|TRBJ2-5
TGTGCCAGCAGAGCGACTAGCGAGGGCCAAGAGACCCAGTACTTC
CASRATSEGQETQYF
>TRBD1|NA|TRBV2|TRBJ1-4
TGTGCCAGCAGATTGACAGGGATGAATGAAAAACTGTTTTTT
CASRLTGMNEKLFF
>NA|NA|TRBV9|TRBJ1-6
TGTGCCAGCAGCGCTGCGGAGGACAGACTTAATTCACCCCTCCACTTT
CASSAAEDRLNSPLHF